Sequencing of this T cell receptor (beta chain) was carried out in a study of blood T cells in healthy people across ages. Study results and caveats: Older age coincided with a roughly linear decline in TCR beta diversity per million T cells.

Combining a sample-barcoded 5' primer with a J-beta primer mix, a second PCR ran for roughly 7 to 11 cycles. One entry per CDR3 protein results from TCRdb running MiXCR on the 5' RACE reads. The sample has fewer than 2,000,000 distinct CDR3 sequences, about 31% seen once. Trimming removed 2 bases from V and 0 bases from J, with 8 bases in between. The CDR3 extends over 15 amino acids. The germline CDR1 and CDR2 sequences are SGHTA and FQGTGA. Only one count was recorded for this clonotype. Its antigen is unknown. The clonotype comes from a woman aged 30 to 39 in good health. The sequenced sample consisted of blood. The J gene is TRBJ1-3, the V gene TRBV7-3; D is uncertain. The chain's CDR3 is CASSLGPDSGNTIYF. DNA of the CDR3: TGTGCCAGCAGCTTAGGCCCGGACTCTGGAAACACCATATATTTT.